Below, 13 T cell receptor beta chains from the same sample are listed, as sequenced in a study of early T cells in non-severe SARS-CoV-2 infection. TCRdb used MiXCR to reprocess the 5' RACE reads, holding one entry per CDR3 protein. This sample has 30,000 to 40,000 distinct CDR3 sequences; less than 5.5% occur once, and the top ten carry around an eighth. Source material: whole blood. Every receptor here comes from an adult who was a healthcare worker with PCR-confirmed SARS-CoV-2 infection or an uninfected control (not recorded which).

This clonotype was picked up many times. The chain carries TRBV27 and TRBJ2-3, with D perhaps TRBD1 or TRBD2 (6 bases each). The CDR3 is 13 amino acids. V was pared by 8 bases and J by 2 bases, with 11 bases between. CDR1 and CDR2 from the germline V gene are MNHEY and SMNVEV (reference sequence). In DNA, the CDR3 is TGTGCCAGCGTGGGGGGCTTCACAGATACGCAGTATTTT. Protein sequence: CASVGGFTDTQYF.

The V and J genes are TRBV4-3 and TRBJ2-5; weak D call: TRBD1 (6 bases). Germline V CDR1 and CDR2: LGHNA, YSLEER. The CDR3 extends over 15 amino acids. Trimming left V 7 bases short and J 9 bases short, with 24 bases between. As DNA, the CDR3 is TGCGCCAGCAAAATGGACAGCACGAAAGGAGGTGCCCAGTACTTC. Amino acid sequence: CASKMDSTKGGAQYF.

This clonotype was found many times. The CDR3 reads CATGRGSTDTQYF. In DNA, the CDR3 is TGTGCCACAGGGCGGGGGAGCACAGATACGCAGTATTTT. The chain couples TRBV12-3 or TRBV12-4 to TRBJ2-3, with 7 bases lining up with TRBD2. V shed 10 bases and J 0 bases; nucleotides not matched to a gene: 4. The CDR3 totals 13 residues.

This clonotype was seen more than once but under ten times. The chain couples TRBV6-1 to TRBJ2-4; 10 nucleotides agree with TRBD1. The germline V gene has CDR1 MNHNS and CDR2 SASEGT. V lost 6 bases, J lost 8 bases, and 16 bases stayed unmatched. This CDR3 has 17 residues. The CDR3 spells CASRDQDRGRHQYIQYF. The CDR3, as DNA: TGTGCCAGCAGGGACCAGGACAGGGGGAGACATCAGTACATTCAGTACTTC.

The sample holds many counts of this clonotype. The J gene is TRBJ2-2, the V gene TRBV12-3 or TRBV12-4, with 10 bases fitting TRBD2. This CDR3 is 16 amino acids long. Trimming cost V 7 bases and J 1 base; bases outside gene matches: 6. The CDR3 here is CASKPPSGGNTGELFF. The CDR3 coding sequence is TGTGCCAGCAAGCCCCCTAGCGGGGGGAACACCGGGGAGCTGTTTTTT.

This clonotype appeared many times. V is TRBV5-4 and J is TRBJ2-3; weak D call: TRBD2 (5 bases). Germline V gives CDR1 SGHNT, CDR2 YYREEE (reference sequence). The CDR3 has 14 amino acids. Trimming took 6 bases from V and 1 from J, leaving 12 bases between them. CDR3: CASTPSRRTDTQYF. Here the CDR3 DNA reads TGTGCCAGCACCCCTAGCCGACGCACAGATACGCAGTATTTT.

This clonotype was detected ten times or more. V is TRBV3-1 and J is TRBJ1-1, with a possible D match to TRBD1 (5 bases). CDR3 length: 15 amino acids. Germline loops: CDR1 LGHDT, CDR2 YNNKEL (reference sequence). V lost 3 bases and J lost 1, with 12 bases in between. The CDR3 DNA is TGTGCCAGCAGCCATCTCGGAGGGGAGAACACTGAAGCTTTCTTT. Translation gives CASSHLGGENTEAFF.

This clonotype has a count of ten or more. The chain joins TRBV7-9 to TRBJ2-3, with 9 bases fitting TRBD2. V lost 3 bases, J lost 0 bases, and 1 base stayed unmatched. This CDR3 contains 15 residues. Germline V CDR1 and CDR2: SEHNR, FQNEAQ (reference sequence). The CDR3 DNA follows: TGTGCCAGCAGCTTGACTAGCGGTAGCACAGATACGCAGTATTTT. Translation gives CASSLTSGSTDTQYF.

This clonotype has only a few counts. This chain connects TRBV11-2 to TRBJ2-7; 11 bases align to TRBD2. Germline loops: CDR1 SGHAT, CDR2 FQNNGV. The junction had 17 bases not matched to a gene; V was cut back by 8 bases and J by 2 bases. The CDR3 runs 18 residues. For the CDR3, the DNA is TGTGCCAGCTCCTGGTTGAGGTCTAGCGGGGGGCAAGCCTACGAGCAGTACTTC. Translation: CASSWLRSSGGQAYEQYF.

This clonotype was observed at least ten times. The chain employs TRBV11-1 and TRBJ2-2, with 11 bases fitting TRBD2. This CDR3 is built from 15 residues. Per germline, CDR1 SGHAT and CDR2 FQDESV (reference sequence). V gave up 5 bases and J gave up 4 bases; unmatched junction bases: 3. CDR3 sequence reads: CASSRLAGSTGELFF. CDR3 sequence (DNA): TGTGCCAGCAGCAGACTAGCGGGGTCCACCGGGGAGCTGTTTTTT.

This clonotype was counted many times. The chain recombines TRBV3-1 with TRBJ1-1; unclear D gene. The CDR3 consists of 14 residues. Trimming shortened V by 4 bases and J by 0 bases, and 9 bases separated the two germline ends. Germline-derived CDR1 and CDR2 are LGHDT and YNNKEL (reference sequence). The CDR3 here is CASSLRELNTEAFF. The CDR3 DNA reads as TGTGCCAGCAGCCTCCGGGAATTGAACACTGAAGCTTTCTTT.

This clonotype was counted at least ten times. The chain has TRBV20-1 and TRBJ1-1, with a weak D call TRBD1 (5 bases). The CDR3 spans 14 residues. In germline, CDR1 is DFQATT, CDR2 SNEGSKA (reference sequence). Trimming pared 2 bases from V and 5 bases from J, leaving 15 bases between. The CDR3, as DNA: TGCAGTGCTAGAAAGGGGCGCGGTTTAACTGAAGCTTTCTTT. Amino acids: CSARKGRGLTEAFF.

This clonotype was counted many times. The chain has TRBV20-1 and TRBJ2-2; D uncertain. Trimming stripped 3 bases from V and 2 bases from J, with 10 bases between. CDR1 and CDR2 from the germline V gene are DFQATT and SNEGSKA (reference sequence). The CDR3 is 14 amino acids. DNA of the CDR3: TGCAGTGCTAGGGCACTGGGCAACACCGGGGAGCTGTTTTTT. Translated, it gives CSARALGNTGELFF.